This TCR beta chain was observed in a study of blood T cell repertoires in COVID-19 (dated by TCRdb to 2019 to 2021). Looking at the study overall: Recovered participants in ImmuneRACE Cohort 3 were defined as having two consecutive negative NP/OP PCR tests, clearance from a healthcare professional, or resolution of symptoms. HLA class I and class II types, where available, came from metadata supplied by the sample provider rather than from assay-based typing. Samples from collaborators originated in the United States, Italy and Spain and spanned both the acute and convalescent phases of COVID-19. A de-identified subject ID, COVID-19 status, age in years and sex were almost always included in the sample metadata. The repertoires were released in a freely available public database intended as a resource for research on the immune response to SARS-CoV-2. The dataset comprised deeply sampled blood TCRbeta repertoires from subjects exposed to, actively infected with, or recovered from COVID-19. Samples were obtained from the ongoing ImmuneRACE study (first 160 participants) and from roughly 1,300 subjects provided by 6 global collaborators. The prospective study material was composed of cDNA or gDNA derived from T cells, B-cell-depleted T cells, or PBMCs. Summary of the overall study and its limitations: The amount of clinical and demographic metadata varied by source and participant and was provided uncurated.

Remarks on this clone: It has no known antigen specificity. Base quality data are lacking; no much larger clone is found one base away.

Its CDR3 holds 16 amino acids, cysteine through phenylalanine. Just CDR3 DNA is preserved here, 48 bases in frame from base 1. According to the germline V gene, CDR1 reads SGHTA and CDR2 reads FQGNSA. V loses 5 bases of germline sequence and J loses 4 bases, and the interval between the two ends is 20 bases. Enrolling through a virtual design, the prospective study's participants ranged in age from roughly 18 to 100 years and lived across 24 United States geographic areas. In the prospective study, participants were assigned to cohorts based on the clinical history participants reported in a screening survey and a study questionnaire. Mobile phlebotomists in the prospective study collected whole blood, serum and a nasopharyngeal or oropharyngeal swab from every participant. Prospective study participants could optionally give additional blood draws and questionnaires over a roughly 2-month period. Blood samples from the prospective study were shipped frozen or at room temperature prior to DNA extraction.

The immunoSEQ Assay, a bias-controlled multiplex PCR, was used to amplify TCRbeta CDR3 regions from genomic DNA. In the authors' own workflow: Within the assay, amplification of reference gene primers was used to estimate how many nucleated cells each sample contained. To quantify the absolute abundance of each unique TCRbeta CDR3 rearrangement, sequence reads were collapsed and filtered. Productive Simpson clonality was computed per sample as the square root of Simpson's diversity index over productive rearrangements. TCRdb mirrors the immuneACCESS table, restricted to in-frame sequences. Some clones are absent from its copies; in checked studies, under half trace to an unresolved V gene, and the reason for the others is unknown. The D gene and trimming were derived from the DNA, and the V and J assignments and clone size from that table. This sample holds approximately 140,000 clones; approximately 84% were observed only once. More than 3% of the sample belongs to the ten largest clones.

The clonotype was recovered from a man aged 50-59 years in a cohort exposed to, infected with or recovered from COVID-19 (not recorded which). The rearrangement combines TRBV7-2 with TRBJ1-2, with TRBD1 perhaps the D gene, on 5 matching bases. Specimen: PBMCs or T cells enriched from blood (not recorded which). At the DNA level, the sequence is TGTGCCAGCAGCCAAAGTCACGGGACTGGGGTCTATGGCTACACCTTC. The encoded protein is CASSQSHGTGVYGYTF.